The 8 T cell receptor beta chains below were found in one sample sequenced in a study of shared clonotypes between healthy human individuals. As defined, naive CD8 cells were CD45RO-negative and positively selected for CCR7, with terminally differentiated effector memory CD45RA+ cells excluded. Assay: immunoSEQ multiplex PCR; the TCRdb copy retains only in-frame clones and omits some. In the table there are 700,000 to 950,000 clones, about 96% of which are singletons. Sequenced: naive CD8+ T cells sorted from blood. The origin of the receptors is a man aged 25 to 40 in good health.

The V call is TRBV13, the J call TRBJ2-3, with a possible D match to TRBD2 (7 bases). There are 15 residues in the CDR3. Looked up from germline, CDR1 is PRHDT and CDR2 is FYEKMQ (reference sequence). The V gene lost 5 bases and the J gene lost 11 bases, with 23 bases spanning the gap. The CDR3 DNA is TGTGCCAGCAGCCTACCGGACAAAAGGGGGAGGGAGCAGTATTTT. This encodes CASSLPDKRGREQYF.

This chain connects TRBV11-2 to TRBJ2-7; 12 nucleotides align to TRBD2. The CDR3 sequence is 18 residues long. V was clipped by 3 bases and J by 1 base; unmatched bases: 10. Germline loops: CDR1 SGHAT, CDR2 FQNNGV. The CDR3 DNA reads as TGTGCCAGCAGCTTCAGCTTAGTCGGGACTAGCGGGTCCTACGAGCAGTACTTC. Translating it yields CASSFSLVGTSGSYEQYF. Using reference TRBV11-2 and TRBJ2-7 for the parts outside the CDR3, the full variable domain is EAGVAQSPRYKIIEKRQSVAFWCNPISGHATLYWYQQILGQGPKLLIQFQNNGVVDDSQLPKDRFSAERLKGVDSTLKIQPAKLEDSAVYLCASSFSLVGTSGSYEQYFGPGTRLTVT.

The chain is built from TRBV5-6 and TRBJ2-7; 9 bases agree with TRBD1. Germline CDR1 and CDR2: SGHDT and YYEEEE. This CDR3 is 15 amino acids long. J gave up 7 bases and V 0 bases, and 8 bases lay outside the gene matches. The CDR3 loop is CASSLGTGAVWEQYF. For the CDR3, the DNA is TGTGCCAGCAGCTTGGGGACAGGGGCCGTCTGGGAGCAGTACTTC.

J is TRBJ2-7 and V is TRBV18; TRBD1 agrees at 8 bases. V lost 6 bases and J lost 2; bases outside the gene matches: 6. This CDR3 is built from 14 residues. Germline CDR1 KGHSH, CDR2 LQKENI. CDR3 loop: CASSQGAGTYEQYF. In DNA, the CDR3 is TGTGCCAGCTCGCAGGGGGCGGGAACCTACGAGCAGTACTTC.

The chain carries TRBV29-1 and TRBJ2-1, with D perhaps assigned TRBD1 or TRBD2 (6 bases each). The V end lost 3 bases, the J end lost 4 bases, and 22 bases lay between the germline ends. Germline V lookup: CDR1 SQVTM, CDR2 ANQGSEA. The CDR3 spans 17 residues. CDR3 coding DNA: TGCAGCGTTGATCTTAGTGCCGGGACAAGCGGGTACAATGAGCAGTTCTTC. Its translation is CSVDLSAGTSGYNEQFF.

The chain recombines TRBV29-1 with TRBJ2-3, with D perhaps matching TRBD1 (6 bases). Germline loops: CDR1 SQVTM, CDR2 ANQGSEA. V shed 5 bases and J shed 4 bases, with 16 bases lying between them. This CDR3 is built from 14 residues. CDR3 sequence reads: CSVWGLTQSDTQYF. In DNA form, the CDR3 reads TGCAGCGTTTGGGGGCTGACGCAATCAGATACGCAGTATTTT.

The CDR3 reads CSVDDGTSTDTQYF. In DNA form, the CDR3 reads TGCAGCGTTGATGACGGAACTAGCACAGATACGCAGTATTTT. This chain links TRBV29-1 with TRBJ2-3, with D uncertain. Germline V gene lookup returns CDR1 SQVTM and CDR2 ANQGSEA. V was pared by 3 bases and J by 0 bases, with 10 bases between. This CDR3 has 14 amino acids.

The chain couples TRBV27 to TRBJ2-7, with D uncertain. CDR1 MNHEY and CDR2 SMNVEV come from the germline V gene (reference sequence). This CDR3 region has 13 residues. V lost 6 bases and J lost 2, with 11 bases in between. CDR3 sequence (DNA): TGTGCCAGCAGGAATTGGGTAACCTACGAGCAGTACTTC. The encoded protein is CASRNWVTYEQYF.